Below are 17 T cell receptor beta chains sequenced from a single sample in a study of T cells in Graves' hyperthyroidism and ophthalmopathy. Amplification yielded TCR beta CDR3 regions, with RNA transcripts as the source. The HTBI primer set served for first-round RT-PCR of the TCR CDR3. TCRdb independently ran MiXCR on the multiplex PCR reads; one entry per CDR3 protein. The data hold 550,000 to 600,000 distinct CDR3 sequences, with 16% observed a single time. Sample: blood. Receptor source: a woman aged 18-29 years with Graves' hyperthyroidism.

The V call is TRBV12-3 or TRBV12-4, the J call TRBJ1-1; tentatively, D is TRBD1 (6 bases). The CDR3 length is 14 residues. V lost 5 bases to trimming and J lost 1 base, with 11 bases between them. The CDR3 nucleotides read TGTGCCAGCAGTCAGGGACACCAGAACACTGAAGCTTTCTTT. Protein: CASSQGHQNTEAFF.

As regards this clonotype: A read error is possible here, since a much larger clone lies one base away. V is TRBV5-1 and J is TRBJ2-7; tentative D call: TRBD1 (6 bases). The J call may be mistaken, given a closer DNA end match to TRBJ2-1. The CDR3 sequence is 16 residues long. Germline V gene sequence: CDR1 SGHRS, CDR2 YFSETQ. Here the CDR3 reads CASSLGQGSPSYEQFF. The CDR3 DNA sequence: TGCGCCAGCAGCTTGGGCCAGGGGTCCCCCTCCTACGAGCAGTTCTTC.

This clonotype was observed a handful of times. The genes are TRBV25-1 and TRBJ2-5; 8 nucleotides line up with TRBD2. The V gene end was trimmed by 4 bases and the J gene end by 1 base; junction bases not matched to a gene: 8. Germline V CDR1 and CDR2: MGHDK, SYGVNS. The CDR3 has 16 amino acids. The CDR3 sequence: CASSGGVAGLQETQYF. The CDR3 DNA follows: TGTGCCAGCAGTGGCGGGGTAGCGGGACTCCAAGAGACCCAGTACTTC.

This clonotype was found a few times. This chain joins TRBV6-1 and TRBJ1-2; D might be TRBD1 (5 bases). This CDR3 contains 13 residues. V was pared by 11 bases and J by 2 bases, with 15 bases between. Germline-derived CDR1 and CDR2 are MNHNS and SASEGT. CDR3: CAYERDGNYGYTF. CDR3 DNA: TGTGCCTACGAACGGGACGGAAACTATGGCTACACCTTC.

This clonotype was observed at least ten times. V is TRBV5-1 and J is TRBJ2-7; D is unresolved. The germline V and J ends were trimmed by 4 bases and 7 bases, with 12 bases remaining between them. The germline gives CDR1 SGHRS, CDR2 YFSETQ. This CDR3 region has 12 residues. The CDR3 nucleotides are TGCGCCAGCAGCGCCTCCCCCCGGGAGCAGTACTTC. Its translation is CASSASPREQYF.

This clonotype came up a few times. Germline and junction disagree at one end, which may indicate a read error. The chain couples TRBV12-3 or TRBV12-4 to TRBJ2-1; weak D call: TRBD2 (6 bases). CDR3 length: 13 residues. CDR3 residues: CASWAGSRHEQLF. In nucleotides, the CDR3 is TGTGCCAGCTGGGCCGGGAGTCGCCATGAGCAGCTCTTC.

The chain employs TRBV7-8 and TRBJ2-7, with 8 bases fitting TRBD2. The CDR3 extends over 16 amino acids. The J segment lost 2 bases and the V segment lost 0 bases, leaving 6 bases of the junction unmatched. In germline, CDR1 is SGHVS, CDR2 FQNEAQ. The CDR3 reads CASSLALAGGPYEQYF. In DNA, the CDR3 is TGTGCCAGCAGCTTAGCGCTGGCGGGGGGCCCCTACGAGCAGTACTTC. Looking up the rest from reference TRBV7-8 and TRBJ2-7 gives the full variable domain: GAGVSQSPRYKVAKRGQDVALRCDPISGHVSLFWYQQALGQGPEFLTYFQNEAQLDKSGLPSDRFFAERPEGSVSTLKIQRTQQEDSAVYLCASSLALAGGPYEQYFGPGTRLTVT.

The chain combines TRBV2 with TRBJ2-6, with TRBD1 matching 8 bases. V gave up 4 bases and J gave up 6 bases; unmatched junction bases: 5. This CDR3 is 15 amino acids long. Germline V gene sequence: CDR1 SNHLY, CDR2 FYNNEI. For the CDR3, the DNA is TGTGCCAGCAGTGTGGACAGGGCTGCGGCCAACGTCCTGACTTTC. Protein: CASSVDRAAANVLTF.

This clonotype was found a few times. The V and J genes are TRBV12-3 or TRBV12-4 and TRBJ2-2; weak D call: TRBD2 (6 bases). CDR3 length equals 14 residues. The V and J ends lost 7 bases and 3 bases respectively, with 12 bases between them. The CDR3 spells CASTPRGHTGELFF. The CDR3 bases are TGTGCCAGCACCCCGCGGGGCCACACCGGGGAGCTGTTTTTT.

This clonotype was recorded at least ten times. The chain links TRBV10-1 to TRBJ2-3, with D maybe TRBD1 (5 bases). Germline V gives CDR1 WNHNN, CDR2 SYGVQD (reference sequence). With 3 bases removed from V and 0 bases from J, the gap between germline ends came to 7 bases. This CDR3 has 14 amino acids. The CDR3 loop reads CASSESGSTDTQYF. For the CDR3, the DNA is TGCGCCAGCAGTGAATCAGGGAGCACAGATACGCAGTATTTT.

In this sample, this clonotype turned up a few times. CDR3 in amino acids: CASSPPGRGSYEQYF. The CDR3 DNA reads as TGTGCCAGCTCACCACCAGGCAGGGGCTCCTACGAGCAGTACTTC. This rearrangement joins TRBV18 to TRBJ2-7; tentatively, D is TRBD1 (6 bases). V lost 0 bases, J lost 0 bases, and 9 bases lay in between. Germline lookup yields CDR1 KGHSH and CDR2 LQKENI. The CDR3 runs 15 residues.

About this clonotype: Given a much more abundant clone one base away, this may be a read error. The genes are TRBV18 and TRBJ2-1; the match to TRBD1 covers 7 bases. This CDR3 has 16 residues. In germline, CDR1 is KGHSH, CDR2 LQKENI. As DNA, the CDR3 is TGTGCCAGCTCACAAAGTTACAGGGGACGAGACAATGACCAGTTCTTC. Its translation is CASSQSYRGRDNDQFF.

Remarks on this clonotype: A much more abundant neighbour one base away suggests this may be a read error. The rearrangement joins TRBV14 to TRBJ2-5; a weak D match, TRBD2 (5 bases). The length of the CDR3 is 15 residues. Looked up from germline, CDR1 is SGHDN and CDR2 is FVKESK. The CDR3 loop is CASSQDSGKWETPYF. CDR3 DNA: TGTGCCAGCAGCCAAGATTCGGGGAAATGGGAGACCCCGTACTTC.

This clonotype appeared a few times. The chain uses TRBV3-1 and TRBJ1-3; D gene ambiguous. Trimming pared 0 bases from V and 1 base from J, leaving 7 bases between. There are 15 residues in the CDR3. Germline V gives CDR1 LGHDT, CDR2 YNNKEL (reference sequence). The CDR3 loop reads CASSQDVPSGNTIYF. The CDR3 DNA is TGTGCCAGCAGCCAAGATGTTCCATCTGGAAACACCATATATTTT.

This clonotype was picked up many times. The chain recombines TRBV28 with TRBJ2-7; D not resolved. The CDR3 is 14 residues long. CDR1 is MDHEN, CDR2 SYDVKM, per germline. The germline V and J ends were trimmed by 5 bases and 2 bases, with 13 bases remaining between them. The CDR3 DNA sequence: TGTGCCAGCAGTACCCGGACGATAGCCTACGAGCAGTACTTC. Protein product: CASSTRTIAYEQYF.

There are many counts of this clonotype. The chain links TRBV29-1 to TRBJ1-5; perhaps TRBD1 as D (5 bases). Between the trimmed V and J ends, which lost 5 bases and 6 bases, there was a span of 17 bases. This CDR3 has 14 amino acids. Germline assignment: CDR1 SQVTM and CDR2 ANQGSEA. The CDR3 loop reads CSVLVGEIGQPQHF. The CDR3 nucleotides read TGCAGCGTTCTCGTAGGGGAGATAGGTCAGCCCCAGCATTTT.

This clonotype appeared once. The chain employs TRBV25-1 and TRBJ1-6; D unresolved. Germline assignment: CDR1 MGHDK and CDR2 SYGVNS. V was clipped by 4 bases and J by 9 bases, with 13 bases between them. The CDR3 extends over 14 amino acids. CDR3 coding DNA: TGTGCCAGCAGTGCCGGGCCCCGACGTTCACCCCTCCACTTT. Translated: CASSAGPRRSPLHF.